This T cell receptor (beta chain) was identified during a study of blood T cell repertoires in COVID-19. The wider study: Collection of acute and convalescent COVID-19 samples took place in the United States, Italy and Spain. Sample material is recorded as cDNA or gDNA derived from T cells, B-cell-depleted T cells, or PBMCs.

CDR1 and CDR2 (germline): SGHTA, FQGNSA. The CDR3 loop spans 11 amino acids. V was trimmed by 5 bases and J by 11 bases, leaving 12 bases between them. Authors' analysis steps: Reference gene primer amplification gave nucleated cell count estimates. TCRdb keeps only in-frame clones here, not all; method: immunoSEQ multiplex PCR. Clone size and V and J calls were adopted from that table, with D and trimming inferred from the DNA. The sample lists under 35,000 clones, more than 70% occurring once. This receptor was taken from a human donor in a cohort sampled during active COVID-19. This chain links TRBV7-2 with TRBJ1-1, with D tentatively TRBD1 (5 bases). Specimen: peripheral blood. This chain's CDR3 is CASSTGTWAFF. CDR3 nucleotide sequence: TGTGCCAGCAGCACGGGGACTTGGGCTTTCTTT.